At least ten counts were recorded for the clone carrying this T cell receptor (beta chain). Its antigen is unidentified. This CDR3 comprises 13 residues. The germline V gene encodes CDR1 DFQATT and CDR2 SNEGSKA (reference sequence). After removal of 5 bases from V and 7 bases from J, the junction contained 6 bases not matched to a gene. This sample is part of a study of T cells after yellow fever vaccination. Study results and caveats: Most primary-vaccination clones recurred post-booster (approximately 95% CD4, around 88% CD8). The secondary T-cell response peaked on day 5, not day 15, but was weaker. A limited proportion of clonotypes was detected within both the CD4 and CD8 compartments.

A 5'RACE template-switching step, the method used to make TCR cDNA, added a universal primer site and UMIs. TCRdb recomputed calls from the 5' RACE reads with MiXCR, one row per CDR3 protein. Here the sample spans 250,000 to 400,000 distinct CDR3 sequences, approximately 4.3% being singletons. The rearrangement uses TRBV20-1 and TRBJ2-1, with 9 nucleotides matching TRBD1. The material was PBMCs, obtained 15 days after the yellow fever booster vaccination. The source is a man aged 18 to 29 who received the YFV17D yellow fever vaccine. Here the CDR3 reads CSAPGTGINEQFF. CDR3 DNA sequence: TGCAGTGCTCCCGGGACAGGGATTAATGAGCAGTTCTTC.